This passage covers 10 T cell receptor beta chains from one sample sequenced in a study of T cell responses to AZD1222 COVID-19 vaccine (dated by TCRdb to the early 2020s). Taken with the paper, the label for time point translates to: about 28 days (+/-7) after the second vaccine dose. The method was the immunoSEQ multiplex PCR assay. TCRdb took over this immuneACCESS table, retaining in-frame rearrangements with V and J assigned. Such tables are incomplete; in checked studies, under half of the missing clones stem from an unresolved V gene, and the remainder is unexplained. A total of around 71,000 clones appear in this sample, 75% to 85% of them only once. Of the sample, over 12% is held by the ten largest clones. The source was peripheral blood, collected 28 days after the second AZD1222 dose. The source of these receptors is an adult who received the AZD1222 COVID-19 vaccine.

The chain employs TRBV18 and TRBJ2-5; 7 positions agree with TRBD2. This CDR3 region has 14 residues. CDR1 KGHSH and CDR2 LQKENI come from the germline V gene. J lost 5 bases, V lost 2 bases, and 5 bases had no gene match. The CDR3 DNA sequence: TGTGCCAGCTCACCAGAGTTCGGGGGGGAGACCCAGTACTTC. Translating it yields CASSPEFGGETQYF.

This chain joins TRBV19 and TRBJ1-5, with unresolved D. The germline CDR1 and CDR2 sequences are LNHDA and SQIVND (reference sequence). The CDR3 runs 17 residues. V gave up 3 bases and J gave up 5 bases, with 20 bases separating them. CDR3: CASSIRLTREEHQPQHF. CDR3 nucleotides: TGTGCCAGTAGTATCAGACTTACTCGGGAGGAACATCAGCCCCAGCATTTT.

This sequence joins TRBV19 and TRBJ2-1; 7 bases match TRBD2. CDR1 and CDR2 (germline): LNHDA, SQIVND (reference sequence). Trimming took 10 bases from V and 0 from J; bases not matched to a gene: 12. The CDR3 runs 16 residues. The DNA for the CDR3 is TGTGCCACCCTCGGGGGGACCAAGAGCTCCTACAATGAGCAGTTCTTC. Translated, it gives CATLGGTKSSYNEQFF.

This clone was counted between two and nine times. The J gene is TRBJ2-7, the V gene TRBV5-1, with D perhaps matching TRBD1 (6 bases). The germline V gene encodes CDR1 SGHRS and CDR2 YFSETQ. V lost 1 base, J lost 4 bases, and 9 bases lay in between. This CDR3 region has 13 residues. The CDR3 DNA sequence: TGCGCCAGCAGCTTGCAGGGGTCTTACGAGCAGTACTTC. This translates into CASSLQGSYEQYF.

The chain recombines TRBV25-1 with TRBJ1-5; D ambiguous. The V end lost 4 bases, the J end lost 7 bases, and 11 bases lay between the germline ends. This CDR3 is built from 13 residues. The germline gives CDR1 MGHDK, CDR2 SYGVNS. The DNA of the CDR3 is TGTGCCAGCAGTGGTGGGTGGGGACAGCCCCAGCATTTT. Translation: CASSGGWGQPQHF.

This chain joins TRBV29-1 and TRBJ1-4, with a tentative D call TRBD1 (6 bases). This CDR3 has 13 residues. The V end lost 7 bases, the J end lost 0 bases, and 9 bases lay between the germline ends. Germline V gives CDR1 SQVTM, CDR2 ANQGSEA. CDR3 nucleotide sequence: TGCAGCGGTCGGGACACAACTAATGAAAAACTGTTTTTT. Protein sequence: CSGRDTTNEKLFF.

This chain links TRBV19 with TRBJ2-7; unclear D gene. Germline CDR1 reads LNHDA; CDR2 reads SQIVND (reference sequence). The V end was cut by 3 bases, the J end by 1 base, with 7 bases between. This CDR3 has 13 amino acids. The CDR3 sequence is CASSIGRSYEQYF. The CDR3 nucleotides are TGTGCCAGTAGTATTGGCAGATCCTACGAGCAGTACTTC.

The chain uses TRBV7-2 and TRBJ1-1; the D is unclear. Germline CDR1 is SGHTA and CDR2 is FQGNSA. The CDR3 loop spans 13 amino acids. V was clipped by 3 bases and J by 1 base, with 6 bases between them. The DNA of the CDR3 is TGTGCCAGCAGCTTGGCTCAGAACACTGAAGCTTTCTTT. Protein sequence: CASSLAQNTEAFF. Based on the CDR3 plus reference TRBV7-2 and TRBJ1-1, the full variable domain is GAGVSQSPSNKVTEKGKDVELRCDPISGHTALYWYRQSLGQGLEFLIYFQGNSAPDKSGLPSDRFSAERTGGSVSTLTIQRTQQEDSAVYLCASSLAQNTEAFFGQGTRLTVV.

The chain employs TRBV4-1 and TRBJ1-6; D gene uncertain. V lost 4 bases and J 8 bases, leaving 3 bases between the germline ends. This CDR3 comprises 11 residues. CDR1 is MGHRA, CDR2 YSYEKL, per germline. DNA of the CDR3: TGCGCCAGCAGCCGCGATTCACCCCTCCACTTT. This encodes CASSRDSPLHF.

The V gene is TRBV2, the J gene TRBJ2-7; D is unclear. Trimming took off 5 bases at V and 1 base at J, with 12 bases between the two ends. The germline V gene encodes CDR1 SNHLY and CDR2 FYNNEI. The CDR3 totals 14 residues. The chain's CDR3 is CASSLLIGSYEQYF. CDR3 coding DNA: TGTGCCAGCAGTCTACTGATAGGATCCTACGAGCAGTACTTC.